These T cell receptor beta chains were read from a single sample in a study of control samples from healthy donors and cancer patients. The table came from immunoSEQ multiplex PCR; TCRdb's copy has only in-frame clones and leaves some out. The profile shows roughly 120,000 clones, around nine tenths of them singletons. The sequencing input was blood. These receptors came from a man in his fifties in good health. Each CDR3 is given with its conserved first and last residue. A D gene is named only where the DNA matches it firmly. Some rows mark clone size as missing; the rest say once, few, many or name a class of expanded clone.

TGTGCCAGCAGCTTACTAGCGCTTCATAACACCGGGGAGCTGTTTTTT CASSLLALHNTGELFF TRBJ2-2 TRBD2 TRBV9 -
TGTGCCAGTAACAAGGGGGGCCGGGTAGAGCAGTTCTTC CASNKGGRVEQFF TRBJ2-1 - TRBV19 -
TGTGCCAGTAGTACCCGGACAAAAGAGACCCAGTACTTC CASSTRTKETQYF TRBJ2-5 - TRBV19 -
TGTGCCAGCAGTTTAAGGGCCTCGTACAATGAGCAGTTCTTC CASSLRASYNEQFF TRBJ2-1 - TRBV27 -
TGTGCCTGGAGTGCCGGGACAGCCTACGAGCAGTACTTC CAWSAGTAYEQYF TRBJ2-7 TRBD1 TRBV30 once
TGTGCCACCAGTGATTTGGTCGAAACTAGCACAGATACGCAGTATTTT CATSDLVETSTDTQYF TRBJ2-3 - TRBV24-1 -
TGTGCCAGCAGCATCCTCGGGACCGTTGGCTACACCTTC CASSILGTVGYTF TRBJ1-2 - TRBV27 -
TGTGCCAGCTCAACAGGGGCCCTATACAATGAGCAGTTCTTC CASSTGALYNEQFF TRBJ2-1 TRBD1 TRBV18 -
TGCGCCAGCAGGTTCTCCCTTGGGAACACTGAAGCTTTCTTT CASRFSLGNTEAFF TRBJ1-1 - TRBV5-1 -
TGTGCCAGCAGCTTAGATGGCGGAGGCATAGAGACCCAGTACTTC CASSLDGGGIETQYF TRBJ2-5 - TRBV11-2 -
TGTGCCTGGAGTACCCTGGGTGGCTATGGCTACACCTTC CAWSTLGGYGYTF TRBJ1-2 - TRBV30 few
TGTGCCAGCAGCCAAGATGGGGGACAGGGAACTCAGCCCCAGCATTTT CASSQDGGQGTQPQHF TRBJ1-5 TRBD1 TRBV3-1/TRBV3-2 -
TGTGCCAGCAGGTTACAGGGGGCGAGTTACACTGAAGCTTTCTTT CASRLQGASYTEAFF TRBJ1-1 TRBD1 TRBV2 -
TGTGCCAGCAGCTTCGGCCAGCCGCCGAATGGCTACACCTTC CASSFGQPPNGYTF TRBJ1-2 - TRBV13 -
TGTGCCAGCTCACCTTCGGCGAACACTGAAGCTTTCTTT CASSPSANTEAFF TRBJ1-1 - TRBV18 few
TGTGCCAGCAGCGCCCCTAGCACAGATACGCAGTATTTT CASSAPSTDTQYF TRBJ2-3 - TRBV9 -
TGTGCCAGCAGTACGGCGACAGGCTTTTTTGGCACTGAAGCTTTCTTT CASSTATGFFGTEAFF TRBJ1-1 - TRBV28 once
TGTGCCAGCAGCGTTCGACTAGCGGGGAGCACAGATACGCAGTATTTT CASSVRLAGSTDTQYF TRBJ2-3 TRBD2 TRBV9 -
TGTGCCAGCAGCGGGGGGGAGGGCAATCAGCCCCAGCATTTT CASSGGEGNQPQHF TRBJ1-5 - TRBV9 -
TGTGCCATCAGCTTTCGTTCCGACCAAGGACGGGGCTACACCTTC CAISFRSDQGRGYTF TRBJ1-2 - TRBV10-3 -
TGTGCCAGCGGCGGGGGGTCCTACAATGAGCAGTTCTTC CASGGGSYNEQFF TRBJ2-1 TRBD2 TRBV9 -
TGTGCCAGCTCACGGGACGAGAGCTCCTATAATTCACCCCTCCACTTT CASSRDESSYNSPLHF TRBJ1-6 - TRBV18 few
TGTGCCAGCAGTCCCTCACAGAACGATCAGCCCCAGCATTTT CASSPSQNDQPQHF TRBJ1-5 - TRBV2 -
TGCAGCGTCCGGGACCCGGGCCGATTCTCCTACGAGCAGTACTTC CSVRDPGRFSYEQYF TRBJ2-7 - TRBV29-1 -
TGTGCCACCAGCAGAGCAGGGGAAGATACGCAGTATTTT CATSRAGEDTQYF TRBJ2-3 - TRBV15 -
TGTGCCAGCAGTTACTCCACTAGTTCTAACTATGGCTACACCTTC CASSYSTSSNYGYTF TRBJ1-2 - TRBV6-5 -
TGTGCCAGCAGCTTGGAAGGGGCCGGCAGGGCGGGAGAAAAACTGTTTTTT CASSLEGAGRAGEKLFF TRBJ1-4 - TRBV5-5 once
TGCGCCAGCAGATTACAGGGTTACTCCTACAATGAGCAGTTCTTC CASRLQGYSYNEQFF TRBJ2-1 - TRBV5-1 -
TGTGCCAGCAGCCAAGTAGAGACCCAGTACTTC CASSQVETQYF TRBJ2-5 - TRBV3-1/TRBV3-2 few
TGTGCCAGCAGTTACGGGGTGAACACTGAAGCTTTCTTT CASSYGVNTEAFF TRBJ1-1 - TRBV27 -
TGTGCCAGCAGCCTAGGACTAGCGGGGGGAGACGCACGACCAGATACGCAGTATTTT CASSLGLAGGDARPDTQYF TRBJ2-3 TRBD2 TRBV7-9 -
TGTGCCAGCAGGTTGGGGGTCTACAATGAGCAGTTCTTC CASRLGVYNEQFF TRBJ2-1 - TRBV6-5 -
TGTGCCAGCAGTGAATGGGTCAGCACAGATACGCAGTATTTT CASSEWVSTDTQYF TRBJ2-3 - TRBV2 -
TGCGCCAGCACTAAAACAAGTACCTCCTACGAGCAGTACTTC CASTKTSTSYEQYF TRBJ2-7 - TRBV5-1 -
TGCAGTGCTAGTTCCGGCTCGAACACTGAAGCTTTCTTT CSASSGSNTEAFF TRBJ1-1 - TRBV20-1 -
TGCAGCGTGGGGACAGAGGGGGCTTACGAGCAGTACTTC CSVGTEGAYEQYF TRBJ2-7 TRBD1 TRBV29-1 -
TGTGCCAGCAGTTCAGGCGGGAACACTGAAGCTTTCTTT CASSSGGNTEAFF TRBJ1-1 - TRBV27 -
TGTGCCAGCAGCCCCAGACTAGCGGGGTTAGAGCAGTACTTC CASSPRLAGLEQYF TRBJ2-7 TRBD2 TRBV4-2 once
TGTGCCAGCAGACCCAGCCCCAACTGGGATCAGCCCCAGCATTTT CASRPSPNWDQPQHF TRBJ1-5 - TRBV2 -
TGTGCCAGCAGTTTCAGGGACTTACACAATGAGCAGTTCTTC CASSFRDLHNEQFF TRBJ2-1 - TRBV27 -
TGTGCCAGCAGTTACAACTACAATGAGCAGTTCTTC CASSYNYNEQFF TRBJ2-1 - TRBV2 -
TGTGCCAGCAGCCGCTATACGGGTTCACCCCTCCACTTT CASSRYTGSPLHF TRBJ1-6 - TRBV12-3/TRBV12-4 -
TGTGCCACCAGTGGCACGACAGTTAGCACAGATACGCAGTATTTT CATSGTTVSTDTQYF TRBJ2-3 - TRBV24-1 -
TGTGCTAGTGGTCCTGGTCTGGAGAACACTGAAGCTTTCTTT CASGPGLENTEAFF TRBJ1-1 - TRBV12-5 -
TGTGCCAGCAGCCGGGACAGGGTTCCCGGGGAGCTGTTTTTT CASSRDRVPGELFF TRBJ2-2 TRBD1 TRBV5-4 -
TGCAGTGCTAGTGGGGCGGGGGCTGGCACAGATACGCAGTATTTT CSASGAGAGTDTQYF TRBJ2-3 - TRBV20-1 -
TGTGCCAGCAGCCAAGATTTCGGGGGCACTGAAGCTTTCTTT CASSQDFGGTEAFF TRBJ1-1 - TRBV3-1/TRBV3-2 -
TGTGCCAGCAGCGTAGGACCGGACTTCTTGGACGAGCAGTACTTC CASSVGPDFLDEQYF TRBJ2-7 - TRBV9 -
TGTGCCATCAGCTCCAGAAGTTCCTCCTACGAGCAGTACTTC CAISSRSSSYEQYF TRBJ2-7 - TRBV10-3 once
TGTGCCAGCAGGGGAGGGATCGGGAATTCACCCCTCCACTTT CASRGGIGNSPLHF TRBJ1-6 - TRBV6-6 -
TGTGCCAGCAGCTTAACGGCAGGGGCGGATACGCAGTATTTT CASSLTAGADTQYF TRBJ2-3 - TRBV7-3 -
TGTGCCAGCAGCCCATCAGCGGGGGGCACAGATACGCAGTATTTT CASSPSAGGTDTQYF TRBJ2-3 TRBD2 TRBV28 -